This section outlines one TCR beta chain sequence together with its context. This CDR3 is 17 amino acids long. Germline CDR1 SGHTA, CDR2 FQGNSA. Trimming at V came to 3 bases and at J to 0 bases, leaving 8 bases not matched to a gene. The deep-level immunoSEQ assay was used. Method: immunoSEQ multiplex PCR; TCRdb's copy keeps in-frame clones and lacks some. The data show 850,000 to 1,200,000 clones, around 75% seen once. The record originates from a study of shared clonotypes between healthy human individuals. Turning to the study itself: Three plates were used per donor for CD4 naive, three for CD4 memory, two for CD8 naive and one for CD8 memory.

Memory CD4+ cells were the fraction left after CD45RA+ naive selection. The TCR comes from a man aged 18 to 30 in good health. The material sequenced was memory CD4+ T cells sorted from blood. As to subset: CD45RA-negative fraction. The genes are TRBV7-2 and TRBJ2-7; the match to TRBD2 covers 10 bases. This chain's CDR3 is CASSLPESGRVSYEQYF. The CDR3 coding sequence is TGTGCCAGCAGCTTGCCTGAAAGCGGGAGGGTCTCCTACGAGCAGTACTTC.